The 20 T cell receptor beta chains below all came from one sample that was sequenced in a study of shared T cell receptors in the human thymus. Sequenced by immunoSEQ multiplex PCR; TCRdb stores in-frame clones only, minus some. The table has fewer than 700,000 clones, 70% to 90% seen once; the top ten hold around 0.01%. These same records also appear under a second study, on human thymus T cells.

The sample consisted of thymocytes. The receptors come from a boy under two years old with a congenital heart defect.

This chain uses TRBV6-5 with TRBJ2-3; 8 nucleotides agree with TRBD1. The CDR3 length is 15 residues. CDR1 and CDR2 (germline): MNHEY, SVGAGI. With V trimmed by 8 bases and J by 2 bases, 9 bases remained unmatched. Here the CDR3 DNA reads TGTGCCAGCCGAACCGGACAGGGATACACAGATACGCAGTATTTT. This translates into CASRTGQGYTDTQYF.

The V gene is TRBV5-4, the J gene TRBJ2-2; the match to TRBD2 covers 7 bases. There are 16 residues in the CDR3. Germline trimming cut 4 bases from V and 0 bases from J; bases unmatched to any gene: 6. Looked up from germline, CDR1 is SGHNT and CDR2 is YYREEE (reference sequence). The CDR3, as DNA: TGTGCCAGCAGCCTCCCAAGCGGGGCGAACACCGGGGAGCTGTTTTTT. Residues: CASSLPSGANTGELFF.

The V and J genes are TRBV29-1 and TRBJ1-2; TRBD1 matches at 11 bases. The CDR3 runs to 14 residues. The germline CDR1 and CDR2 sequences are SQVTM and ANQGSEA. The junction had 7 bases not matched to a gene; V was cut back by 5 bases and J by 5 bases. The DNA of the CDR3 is TGCAGCGTTAATAACCGGGACAGGGGGTATGGCTACACCTTC. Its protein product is CSVNNRDRGYGYTF.

CDR3 in amino acids: CASSLDALESGELFF. DNA for the CDR3: TGCGCCAGCAGCTTGGATGCCTTAGAGTCCGGGGAGCTGTTTTTT. The chain links TRBV5-1 to TRBJ2-2; the D is unclear. The CDR3 loop spans 15 amino acids. Trimming left V 0 bases short and J 6 bases short, with 12 bases between. Germline assignment: CDR1 SGHRS and CDR2 YFSETQ. The full variable domain, its missing parts supplied by reference TRBV5-1 and TRBJ2-2, is KAGVTQTPRYLIKTRGQQVTLSCSPISGHRSVSWYQQTPGQGLQFLFEYFSETQRNKGNFPGRFSGRQFSNSRSEMNVSTLELGDSALYLCASSLDALESGELFFGEGSRLTVL.

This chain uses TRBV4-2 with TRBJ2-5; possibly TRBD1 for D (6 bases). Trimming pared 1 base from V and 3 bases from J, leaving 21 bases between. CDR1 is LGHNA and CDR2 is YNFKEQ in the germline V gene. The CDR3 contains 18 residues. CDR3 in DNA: TGTGCCAGCAGCCAAGGGGATTTCGGAGACAGGCAGGAAGAGACCCAGTACTTC. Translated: CASSQGDFGDRQEETQYF.

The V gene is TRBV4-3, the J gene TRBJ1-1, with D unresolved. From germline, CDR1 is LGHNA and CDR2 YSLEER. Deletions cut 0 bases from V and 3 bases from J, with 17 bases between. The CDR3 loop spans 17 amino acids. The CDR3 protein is CASSQDLRAGLDTEAFF. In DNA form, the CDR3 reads TGCGCCAGCAGCCAAGATCTAAGGGCGGGCTTGGACACTGAAGCTTTCTTT.

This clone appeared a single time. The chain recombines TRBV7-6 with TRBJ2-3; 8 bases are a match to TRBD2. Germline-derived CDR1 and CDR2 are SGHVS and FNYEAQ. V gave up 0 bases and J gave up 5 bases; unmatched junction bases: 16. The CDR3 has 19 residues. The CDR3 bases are TGTGCCAGCAGCTTAGCCCGGACTAGCTGGTGGAGAGGGGGAGATACGCAGTATTTT. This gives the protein CASSLARTSWWRGGDTQYF.

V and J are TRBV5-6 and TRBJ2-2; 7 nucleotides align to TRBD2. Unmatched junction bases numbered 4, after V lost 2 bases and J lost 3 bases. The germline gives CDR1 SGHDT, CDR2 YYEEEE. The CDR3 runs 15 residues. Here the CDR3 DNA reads TGTGCCAGCAGCTTACGGGGGGTGGACACCGGGGAGCTGTTTTTT. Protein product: CASSLRGVDTGELFF.

CDR3 residues: CASSYWQGAGTEAFF. The CDR3 region has the DNA TGTGCCAGCAGTTACTGGCAGGGGGCGGGCACTGAAGCTTTCTTT. V gene TRBV6-5 combines with J gene TRBJ1-1, with 8 positions matching TRBD1. The CDR3 sequence is 15 residues long. Germline CDR1 MNHEY, CDR2 SVGAGI. With 1 base clipped from V and 4 bases from J, the junction kept 5 bases outside the gene matches.

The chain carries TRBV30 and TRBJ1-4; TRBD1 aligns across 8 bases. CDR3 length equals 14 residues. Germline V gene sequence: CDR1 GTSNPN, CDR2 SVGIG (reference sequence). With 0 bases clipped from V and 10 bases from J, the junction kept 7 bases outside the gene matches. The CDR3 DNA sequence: TGTGCCTGGAGTGTAACTGGACAGGGCGGAAAACTGTTTTTT. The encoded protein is CAWSVTGQGGKLFF.

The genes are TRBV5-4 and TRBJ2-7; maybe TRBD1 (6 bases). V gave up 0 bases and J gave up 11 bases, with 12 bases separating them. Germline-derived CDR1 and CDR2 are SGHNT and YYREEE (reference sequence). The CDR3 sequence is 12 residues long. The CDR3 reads CASSLVQGEKYF. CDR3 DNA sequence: TGTGCCAGCAGCTTGGTACAGGGCGAAAAGTACTTC.

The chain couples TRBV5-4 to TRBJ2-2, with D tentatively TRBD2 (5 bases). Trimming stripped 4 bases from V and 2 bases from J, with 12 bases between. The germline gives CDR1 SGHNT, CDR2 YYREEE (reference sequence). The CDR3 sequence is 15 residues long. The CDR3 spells CASSPWRNNTGELFF. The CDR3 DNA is TGTGCCAGCAGCCCGTGGAGGAATAACACCGGGGAGCTGTTTTTT.

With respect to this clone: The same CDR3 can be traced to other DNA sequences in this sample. In DNA form, the CDR3 reads TGTGCCAGCAGCTCGGGGACAGCTAGCAATCAGCCCCAGCATTTT. This gives the protein CASSSGTASNQPQHF. J is TRBJ1-5 and V is TRBV7-9, with TRBD1 identical over 7 bases. This CDR3 is built from 15 residues. V trimming: 4 bases; J trimming: 0 bases; junction bases outside the gene matches: 3. Looked up from germline, CDR1 is SEHNR and CDR2 is FQNEAQ (reference sequence).

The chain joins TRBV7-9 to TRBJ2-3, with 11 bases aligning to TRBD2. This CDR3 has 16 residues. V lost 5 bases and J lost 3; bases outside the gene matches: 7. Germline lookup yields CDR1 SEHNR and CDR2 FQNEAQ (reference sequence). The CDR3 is CASSILAGAVTDTQYF. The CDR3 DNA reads TGTGCCAGCAGCATACTAGCGGGAGCCGTGACAGATACGCAGTATTTT.

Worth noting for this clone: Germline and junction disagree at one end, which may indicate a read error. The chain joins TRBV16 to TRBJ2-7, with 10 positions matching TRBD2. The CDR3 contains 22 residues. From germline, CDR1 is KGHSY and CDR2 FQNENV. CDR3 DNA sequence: TGTGCCAGTAGCCAATCGGCAGGACAAGGTAGCCTAGCGGGAGAGAACTGGGACGAGCAGTACTTC. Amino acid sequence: CASSQSAGQGSLAGENWDEQYF.

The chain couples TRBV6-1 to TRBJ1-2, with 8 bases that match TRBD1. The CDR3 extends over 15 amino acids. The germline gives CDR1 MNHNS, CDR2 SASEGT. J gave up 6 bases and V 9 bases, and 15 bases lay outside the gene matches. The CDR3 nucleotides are TGTGCCAGTGGCGCACCTAGGACAGGGCGGGATGGCTACACCTTC. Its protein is CASGAPRTGRDGYTF.

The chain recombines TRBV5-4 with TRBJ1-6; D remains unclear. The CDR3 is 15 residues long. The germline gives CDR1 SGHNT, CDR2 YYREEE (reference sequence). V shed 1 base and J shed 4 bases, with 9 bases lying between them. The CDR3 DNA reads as TGTGCCAGCAGCTTGCAAGCGGAGTATAATTCACCCCTCCACTTT. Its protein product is CASSLQAEYNSPLHF. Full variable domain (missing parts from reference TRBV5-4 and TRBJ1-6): ETGVTQSPTHLIKTRGQQVTLRCSSQSGHNTVSWYQQALGQGPQFIFQYYREEENGRGNFPPRFSGLQFPNYSSELNVNALELDDSALYLCASSLQAEYNSPLHFGNGTRLTVT.

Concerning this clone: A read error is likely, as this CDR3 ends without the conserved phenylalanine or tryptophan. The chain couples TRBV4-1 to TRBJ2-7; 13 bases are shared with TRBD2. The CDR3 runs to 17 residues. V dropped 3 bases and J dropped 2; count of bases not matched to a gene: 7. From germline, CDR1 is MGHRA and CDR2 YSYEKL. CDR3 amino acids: CASSQGTSGTNPYEQYL. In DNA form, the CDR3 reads TGCGCCAGCAGCCAGGGGACTAGCGGGACCAACCCCTACGAGCAGTACCTC.

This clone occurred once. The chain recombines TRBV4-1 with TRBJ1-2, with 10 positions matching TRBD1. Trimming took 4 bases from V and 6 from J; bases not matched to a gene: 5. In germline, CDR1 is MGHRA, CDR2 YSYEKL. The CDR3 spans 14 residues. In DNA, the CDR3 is TGCGCCAGCAGCCGCGACAGGGGGCTTGATGGCTACACCTTC. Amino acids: CASSRDRGLDGYTF.

In DNA, the CDR3 is TGTGCCAGCAGCTTAGAAACCCACAGGAACACTGAAGCTTTCTTT. Its translation is CASSLETHRNTEAFF. The chain uses TRBV7-9 and TRBJ1-1, with D unresolved. Germline CDR1 SEHNR, CDR2 FQNEAQ (reference sequence). V lost 1 base and J lost 1, with 10 bases in between. This CDR3 region has 15 residues.